In its sample, the clone carrying this TCR beta chain was seen a few times. These data are taken from a study of blood T cell repertoires in COVID-19. Using immunoSEQ multiplex PCR, the repertoire was profiled, and TCRdb retains in-frame clones only, with some absent. The table records roughly 250,000 clones, around 85% of them present only once. Across fewer than 25 US areas, participants ranged in age from about 18 to 89 years. This clonotype was obtained from a woman in her thirties or forties with acute COVID-19. The sample was PBMCs or T cells enriched from blood (not recorded which).

In DNA, the CDR3 is TGTGCCAGCAGCCCGGGGGGGGGTGAGCAGTTCTTC. Its protein product is CASSPGGGEQFF. The chain recombines TRBV5-4 with TRBJ2-1; 8 nucleotides match TRBD2. This CDR3 comprises 12 residues. Germline CDR1 and CDR2: SGHNT and YYREEE (reference sequence). With 4 bases clipped from V and 9 bases from J, the junction kept 3 bases outside the gene matches.